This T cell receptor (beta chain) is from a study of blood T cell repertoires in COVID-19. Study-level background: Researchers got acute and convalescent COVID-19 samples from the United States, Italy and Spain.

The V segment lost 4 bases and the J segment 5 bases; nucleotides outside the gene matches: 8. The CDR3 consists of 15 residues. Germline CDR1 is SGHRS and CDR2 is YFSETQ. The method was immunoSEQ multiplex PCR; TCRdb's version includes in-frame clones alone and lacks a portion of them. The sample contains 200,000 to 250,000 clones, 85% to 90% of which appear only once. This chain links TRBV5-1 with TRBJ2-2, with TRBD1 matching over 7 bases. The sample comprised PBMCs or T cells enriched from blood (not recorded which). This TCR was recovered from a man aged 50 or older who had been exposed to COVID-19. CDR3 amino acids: CASSPRTGRTGELFF. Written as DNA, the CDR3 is TGCGCCAGCAGCCCGAGGACAGGCAGAACCGGGGAGCTGTTTTTT.